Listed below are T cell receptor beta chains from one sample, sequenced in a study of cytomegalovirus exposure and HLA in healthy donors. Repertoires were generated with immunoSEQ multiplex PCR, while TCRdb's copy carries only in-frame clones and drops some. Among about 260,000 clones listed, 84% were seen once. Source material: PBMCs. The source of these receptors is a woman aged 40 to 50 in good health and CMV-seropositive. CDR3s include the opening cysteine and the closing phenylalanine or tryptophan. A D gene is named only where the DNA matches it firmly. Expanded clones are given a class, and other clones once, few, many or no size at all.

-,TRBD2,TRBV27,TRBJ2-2,CASSRSSGLNTGELFF,TGTGCCAGCAGCCGTTCTAGCGGGTTGAACACCGGGGAGCTGTTTTTT
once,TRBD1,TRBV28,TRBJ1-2,CAIVSGTGNYGYTF,TGTGCCATCGTCTCGGGGACAGGGAACTATGGCTACACCTTC
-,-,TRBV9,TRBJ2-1,CASSAPRNEQFF,TGTGCCAGCAGCGCACCTCGGAATGAGCAGTTCTTC
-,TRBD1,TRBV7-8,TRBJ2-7,CASSSPRDRGLAYEQYF,TGTGCCAGCAGCTCGCCGCGGGACAGGGGCCTTGCCTACGAGCAGTACTTC
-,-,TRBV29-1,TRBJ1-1,CSFQGRGTEAFF,TGCAGCTTCCAGGGGAGAGGAACTGAAGCTTTCTTT
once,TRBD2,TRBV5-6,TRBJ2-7,CASSRRELNEQYF,TGTGCCAGCAGCCGGCGGGAGCTCAACGAGCAGTACTTC
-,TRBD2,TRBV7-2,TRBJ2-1,CASSLNRRTSGPNEQFF,TGTGCCAGCAGTCTAAACCGAAGGACTAGCGGCCCAAATGAGCAGTTCTTC
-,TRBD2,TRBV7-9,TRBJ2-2,CASSFHSGMNTGELFF,TGTGCCAGCAGCTTCCATAGCGGGATGAACACCGGGGAGCTGTTTTTT
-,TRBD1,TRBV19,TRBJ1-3,CASSTSGQLSGNTIYF,TGTGCCAGTAGTACTTCGGGACAGCTCTCTGGAAACACCATATATTTT
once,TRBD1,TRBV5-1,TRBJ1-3,CASSFQGAFGNTIYF,TGCGCCAGCAGCTTTCAGGGGGCGTTTGGAAACACCATATATTTT
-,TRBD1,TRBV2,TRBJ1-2,CAGRQGAGYGYTF,TGTGCCGGCAGACAGGGGGCGGGCTATGGCTACACCTTC
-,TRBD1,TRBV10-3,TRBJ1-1,CAISGQGTGPFF,TGTGCCATCAGTGGACAGGGCACAGGCCCTTTCTTT
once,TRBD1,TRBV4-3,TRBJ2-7,CASSQSAGGWNEQYF,TGCGCCAGCAGCCAATCGGCAGGGGGATGGAACGAGCAGTACTTC
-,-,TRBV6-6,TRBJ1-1,CASSGRTMNTEAFF,TGTGCCAGCAGTGGCCGGACTATGAACACTGAAGCTTTCTTT
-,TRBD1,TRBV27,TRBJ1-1,CASSIHRGRRTEAFF,TGTGCCAGCAGTATCCACAGGGGGCGGAGGACTGAAGCTTTCTTT
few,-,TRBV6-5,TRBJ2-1,CASSYSPRDLQFF,TGTGCCAGCAGTTACAGCCCCCGGGACTTGCAGTTCTTC
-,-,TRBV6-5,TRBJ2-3,CASSYGSLTTQYF,TGTGCCAGCAGTTACGGCTCCCTTACCACGCAGTATTTT
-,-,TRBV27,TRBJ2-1,CATPLTNEQFF,TGTGCCACCCCACTGACTAACGAGCAGTTCTTC
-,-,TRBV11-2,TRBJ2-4,CASSSPPGAAAKNIQYF,TGTGCCAGCAGCTCCCCTCCAGGGGCGGCGGCCAAAAACATTCAGTACTTC
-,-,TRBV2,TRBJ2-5,CASSPEYQETQYF,TGTGCCAGCAGTCCGGAGTACCAAGAGACCCAGTACTTC
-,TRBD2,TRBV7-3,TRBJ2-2,CASSRLAGGHNTGELFF,TGTGCCAGCAGCCGACTGGCGGGAGGGCACAACACCGGGGAGCTGTTTTTT
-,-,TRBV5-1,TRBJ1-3,CASSTGGPASGNTIYF,TGCGCCAGCAGCACCGGGGGACCGGCGTCTGGAAACACCATATATTTT
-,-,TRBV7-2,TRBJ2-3,CASSYSYTDTQYF,TGTGCCAGCAGCTACTCATACACAGATACGCAGTATTTT
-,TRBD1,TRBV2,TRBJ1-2,CASSLVTGGGYGYTF,TGTGCCAGCAGCCTAGTGACAGGGGGGGGCTATGGCTACACCTTC
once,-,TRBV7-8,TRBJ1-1,CASSPSTGVNTEAFF,TGTGCCAGCAGCCCATCGACCGGGGTAAACACTGAAGCTTTCTTT
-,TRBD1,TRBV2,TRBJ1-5,CASDTGQGGGPQHF,TGTGCCAGCGACACCGGACAGGGCGGGGGGCCCCAGCATTTT
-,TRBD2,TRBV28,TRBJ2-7,CASSFRGGASYEQYF,TGTGCCAGCAGTTTCCGGGGGGGGGCCTCCTACGAGCAGTACTTC
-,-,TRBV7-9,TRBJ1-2,CASSRDKRVGPYGYTF,TGTGCCAGCAGCCGCGACAAGCGGGTGGGGCCCTATGGCTACACCTTC